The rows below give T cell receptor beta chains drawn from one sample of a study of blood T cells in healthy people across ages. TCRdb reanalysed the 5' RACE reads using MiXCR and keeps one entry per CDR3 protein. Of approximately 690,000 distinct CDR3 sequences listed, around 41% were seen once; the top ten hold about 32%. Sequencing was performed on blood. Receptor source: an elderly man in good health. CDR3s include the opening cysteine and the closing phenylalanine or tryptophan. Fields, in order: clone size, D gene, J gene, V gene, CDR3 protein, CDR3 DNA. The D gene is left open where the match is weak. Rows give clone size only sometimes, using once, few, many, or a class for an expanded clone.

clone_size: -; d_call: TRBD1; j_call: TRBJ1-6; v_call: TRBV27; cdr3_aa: CASSLLQGSFTNSPLHF; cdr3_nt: TGTGCCAGCAGTTTATTACAGGGGTCCTTTACTAATTCACCCCTCCACTTT
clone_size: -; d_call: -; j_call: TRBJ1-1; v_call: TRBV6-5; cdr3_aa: CASRATGEAFF; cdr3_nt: TGTGCCAGCAGAGCGACAGGTGAAGCTTTCTTT
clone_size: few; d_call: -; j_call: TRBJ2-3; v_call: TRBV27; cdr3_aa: CASGTSYEGIDTQYF; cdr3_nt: TGTGCCAGCGGAACAAGCTATGAGGGTATTGATACGCAGTATTTT
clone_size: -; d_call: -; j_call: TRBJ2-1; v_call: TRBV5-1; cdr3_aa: CASSTDRNYNEQFF; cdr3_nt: TGCGCCAGCAGCACGGACAGAAACTACAATGAGCAGTTCTTC
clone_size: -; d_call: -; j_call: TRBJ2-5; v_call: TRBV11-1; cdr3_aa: CASSLGFTTDRRETQYF; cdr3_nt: TGTGCCAGCAGCTTAGGGTTTACGACAGACAGGAGAGAGACCCAGTACTTC
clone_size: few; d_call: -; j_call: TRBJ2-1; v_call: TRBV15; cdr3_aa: CATSRAGLSSYNEQFF; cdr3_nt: TGTGCCACCAGCCGGGCAGGACTAAGCTCCTACAATGAGCAGTTCTTC
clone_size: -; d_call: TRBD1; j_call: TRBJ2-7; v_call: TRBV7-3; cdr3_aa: CASSFQSGTGPYEQYF; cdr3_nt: TGTGCCAGCAGCTTCCAATCCGGGACAGGGCCTTACGAGCAGTACTTC
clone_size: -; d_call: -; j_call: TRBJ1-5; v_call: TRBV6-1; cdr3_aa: CASSGGRLSNQPQHF; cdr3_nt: TGTGCCAGCAGTGGGGGTCGTCTTAGCAATCAGCCCCAGCATTTT
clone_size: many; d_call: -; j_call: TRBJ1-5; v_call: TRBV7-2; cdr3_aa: CASSWDRDQPQHF; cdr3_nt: TGTGCCAGCAGCTGGGACCGTGATCAGCCCCAGCATTTT
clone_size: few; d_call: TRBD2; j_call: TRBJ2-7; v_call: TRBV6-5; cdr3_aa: CASSYGRTSGNSYEQYF; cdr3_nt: TGTGCCAGCAGTTACGGGCGGACTAGCGGGAACTCCTACGAGCAGTACTTC
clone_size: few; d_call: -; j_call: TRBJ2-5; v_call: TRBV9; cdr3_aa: CASSVGAGEETQYF; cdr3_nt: TGTGCCAGCAGCGTCGGGGCAGGAGAAGAGACCCAGTACTTC
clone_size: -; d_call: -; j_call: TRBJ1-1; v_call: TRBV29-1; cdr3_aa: CSVVGRGTEAFF; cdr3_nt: TGCAGCGTAGTCGGACGGGGGACTGAAGCTTTCTTT
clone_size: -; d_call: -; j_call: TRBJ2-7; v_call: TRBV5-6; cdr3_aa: CASSLDPSSYNEQYF; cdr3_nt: TGTGCCAGCAGCTTGGACCCGAGCTCCTACAATGAGCAGTACTTC
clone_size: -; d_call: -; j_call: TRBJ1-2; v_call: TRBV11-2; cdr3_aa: CASSLMQEYGYTF; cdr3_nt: TGTGCCAGCAGCCTCATGCAGGAGTATGGCTACACCTTC
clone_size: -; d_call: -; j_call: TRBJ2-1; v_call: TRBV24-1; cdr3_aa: CATSDPGRRNEQFF; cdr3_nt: TGTGCCACCAGTGATCCCGGACGGAGAAATGAGCAGTTCTTC
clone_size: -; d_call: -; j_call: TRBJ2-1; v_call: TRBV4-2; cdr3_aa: CASSNRETYEQFF; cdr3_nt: TGTGCCAGCAGCAACAGGGAAACCTACGAGCAGTTCTTC
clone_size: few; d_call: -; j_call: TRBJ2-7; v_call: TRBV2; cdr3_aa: CASGPGQSSYNEQYF; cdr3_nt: TGTGCCAGCGGACCTGGGCAGAGCTCCTACAATGAGCAGTACTTC
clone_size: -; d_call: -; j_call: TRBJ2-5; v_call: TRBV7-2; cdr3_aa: CASSSNGHTQETQYF; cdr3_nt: TGTGCCAGCAGCTCGAACGGACACACCCAAGAGACCCAGTACTTC
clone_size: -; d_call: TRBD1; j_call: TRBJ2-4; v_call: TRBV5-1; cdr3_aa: CASSLVTGQSIQYF; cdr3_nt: TGCGCCAGCAGCTTGGTGACGGGACAGAGCATTCAGTACTTC
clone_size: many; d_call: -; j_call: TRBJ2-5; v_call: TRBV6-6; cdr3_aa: CASSFGGEQYF; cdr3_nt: TGTGCCAGCAGTTTTGGGGGTGAGCAGTACTTC
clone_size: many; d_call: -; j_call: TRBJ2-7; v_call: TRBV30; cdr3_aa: CAWRGQYYEQYF; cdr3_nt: TGTGCCTGGAGAGGACAGTACTACGAGCAGTACTTC
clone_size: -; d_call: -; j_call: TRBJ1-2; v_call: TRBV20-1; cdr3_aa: CSAIGDYGYTF; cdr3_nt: TGCAGTGCTATCGGAGATTATGGCTACACCTTC
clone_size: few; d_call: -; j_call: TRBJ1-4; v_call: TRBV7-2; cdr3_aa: CASSLELGSNEKLFF; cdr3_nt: TGTGCCAGCAGCTTAGAGCTGGGTTCTAATGAAAAACTGTTTTTT
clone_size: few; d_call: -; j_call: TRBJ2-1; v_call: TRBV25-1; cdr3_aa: CASTDGPYNEQFF; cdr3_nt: TGTGCCAGCACCGACGGGCCGTACAATGAGCAGTTCTTC
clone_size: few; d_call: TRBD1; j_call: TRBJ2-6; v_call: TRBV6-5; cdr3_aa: CASSYQDRGLVDGANVLTF; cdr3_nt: TGTGCCAGCAGCTATCAGGACAGGGGGCTGGTTGATGGGGCCAACGTCCTGACTTTC
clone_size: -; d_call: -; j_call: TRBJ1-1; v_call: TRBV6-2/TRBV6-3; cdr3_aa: CASSSAHRALSTEAFF; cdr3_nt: TGTGCCAGCAGTTCCGCCCACAGGGCTCTCTCCACTGAAGCTTTCTTT
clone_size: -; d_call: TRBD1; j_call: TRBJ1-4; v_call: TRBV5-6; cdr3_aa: CASSLTGTAVNEKLFF; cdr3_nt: TGTGCCAGCAGCCTAACCGGGACAGCGGTTAATGAAAAACTGTTTTTT
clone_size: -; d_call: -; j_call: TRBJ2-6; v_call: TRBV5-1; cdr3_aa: CASGGEAGANVLTF; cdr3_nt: TGCGCCAGCGGAGGGGAGGCTGGGGCCAACGTCCTGACTTTC
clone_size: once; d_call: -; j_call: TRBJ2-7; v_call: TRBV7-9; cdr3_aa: CASSAERAAYEQYF; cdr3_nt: TGTGCCAGCAGCGCCGAGCGGGCAGCCTACGAGCAGTACTTC
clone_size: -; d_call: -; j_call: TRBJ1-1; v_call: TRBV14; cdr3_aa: CASSQDLGEGAFF; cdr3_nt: TGTGCCAGCAGCCAAGATCTCGGGGAAGGAGCTTTCTTT
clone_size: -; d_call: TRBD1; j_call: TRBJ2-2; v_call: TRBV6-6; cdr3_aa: CASSYPGQGSGELFF; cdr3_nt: TGTGCCAGCAGTTACCCCGGACAGGGGAGCGGGGAGCTGTTTTTT
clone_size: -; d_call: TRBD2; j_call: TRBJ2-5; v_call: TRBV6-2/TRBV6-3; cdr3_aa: CASSPPRTSVAQETQYF; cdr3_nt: TGTGCCAGCAGTCCCCCCCGGACTAGCGTGGCCCAAGAGACCCAGTACTTC
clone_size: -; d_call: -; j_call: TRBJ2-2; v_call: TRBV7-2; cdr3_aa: CASGGQTSGELFF; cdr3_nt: TGTGCCAGCGGGGGGCAGACCTCCGGGGAGCTGTTTTTT
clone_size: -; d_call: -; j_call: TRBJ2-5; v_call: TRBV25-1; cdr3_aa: CASSGISRETQYF; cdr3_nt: TGTGCCAGCAGTGGGATTTCCCGGGAGACCCAGTACTTC
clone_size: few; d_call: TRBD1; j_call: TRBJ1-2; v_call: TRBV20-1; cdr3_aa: CSARETGASYGYTF; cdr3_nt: TGCAGTGCTAGAGAAACAGGGGCTAGCTATGGCTACACCTTC
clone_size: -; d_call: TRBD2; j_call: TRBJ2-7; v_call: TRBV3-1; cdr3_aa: CATQRGKNHEQYF; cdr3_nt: TGTGCCACCCAGCGGGGAAAGAACCACGAGCAGTACTTC
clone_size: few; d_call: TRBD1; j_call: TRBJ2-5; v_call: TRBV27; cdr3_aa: CASSRKGTGIVETQYF; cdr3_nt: TGTGCCAGCAGTAGAAAGGGGACAGGGATCGTGGAGACCCAGTACTTC
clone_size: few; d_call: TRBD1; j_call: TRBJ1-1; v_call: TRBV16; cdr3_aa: CASSQFGQGDTEAFF; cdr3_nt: TGTGCCAGCAGCCAATTCGGACAGGGGGACACTGAAGCTTTCTTT
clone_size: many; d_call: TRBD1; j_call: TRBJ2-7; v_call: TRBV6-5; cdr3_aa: CASSYAVGQGKGYEQYF; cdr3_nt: TGTGCCAGCAGTTACGCCGTTGGACAGGGTAAGGGCTACGAGCAGTACTTC
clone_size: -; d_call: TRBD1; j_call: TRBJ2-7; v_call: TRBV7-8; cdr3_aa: CASSLGTGALVYF; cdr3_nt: TGTGCCAGCAGCTTAGGGACAGGGGCCCTCGTGTACTTC
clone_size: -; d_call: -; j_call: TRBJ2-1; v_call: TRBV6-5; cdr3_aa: CASSYRNIRNHEQFF; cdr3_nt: TGTGCCAGCAGTTATAGGAATATTCGTAACCATGAGCAGTTCTTC
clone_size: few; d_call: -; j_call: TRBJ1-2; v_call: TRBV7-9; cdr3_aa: CASSSTGTSYGYTF; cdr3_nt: TGTGCCAGCAGCTCTACCGGGACATCTTATGGCTACACCTTC
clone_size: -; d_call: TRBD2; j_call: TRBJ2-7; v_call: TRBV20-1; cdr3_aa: CSAAWTSGGPRTSSHEQYF; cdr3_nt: TGCAGTGCTGCCTGGACTAGCGGGGGCCCTCGTACATCCTCCCACGAGCAGTACTTC
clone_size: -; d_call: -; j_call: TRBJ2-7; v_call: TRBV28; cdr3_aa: CASSLAGALYEQYF; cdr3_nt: TGTGCCAGCAGTTTAGCCGGGGCCCTCTACGAGCAGTACTTC
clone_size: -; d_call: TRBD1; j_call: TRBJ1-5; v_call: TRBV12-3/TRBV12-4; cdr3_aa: CASTRQGEGQPQHF; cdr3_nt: TGTGCCAGCACCCGACAGGGTGAGGGCCAGCCCCAGCATTTT
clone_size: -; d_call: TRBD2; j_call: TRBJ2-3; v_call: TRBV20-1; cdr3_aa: CSAGTSATDTQYF; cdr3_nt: TGCAGTGCTGGGACTAGCGCCACAGATACGCAGTATTTT